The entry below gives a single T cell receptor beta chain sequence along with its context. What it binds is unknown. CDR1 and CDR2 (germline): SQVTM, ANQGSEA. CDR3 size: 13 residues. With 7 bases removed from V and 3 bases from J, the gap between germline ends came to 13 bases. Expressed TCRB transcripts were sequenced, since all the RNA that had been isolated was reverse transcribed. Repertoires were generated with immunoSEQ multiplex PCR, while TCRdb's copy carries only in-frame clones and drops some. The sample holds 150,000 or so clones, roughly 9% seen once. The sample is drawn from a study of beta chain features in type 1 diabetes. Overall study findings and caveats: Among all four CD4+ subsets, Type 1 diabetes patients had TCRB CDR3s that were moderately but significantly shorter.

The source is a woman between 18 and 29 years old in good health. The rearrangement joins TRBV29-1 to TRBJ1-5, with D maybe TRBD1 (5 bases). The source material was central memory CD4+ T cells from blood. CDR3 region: CSATEGVNQPQHF. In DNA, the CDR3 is TGCAGCGCTACAGAAGGGGTCAATCAGCCCCAGCATTTT.